One sample yielded the 7 T cell receptor beta chains listed below, sequenced in a study of blood T cell repertoires in COVID-19. Clones were sequenced by immunoSEQ multiplex PCR, and TCRdb holds only the in-frame ones, with some missing. The sample contains 200,000 to 250,000 clones, around 90% of which appear only once. Sequences were obtained from PBMCs or T cells enriched from blood (not recorded which). The source is a woman aged 25 to 39 who had recovered from COVID-19.

V and J are TRBV4-3 and TRBJ2-7; 9 nucleotides line up with TRBD2. The CDR3 consists of 16 residues. Germline V gene sequence: CDR1 LGHNA, CDR2 YSLEER. With V trimmed by 2 bases and J by 5 bases, 10 bases remained unmatched. The CDR3 loop reads CASSQTLAGPLDEQYF. In DNA, the CDR3 is TGCGCCAGCAGCCAAACCCTAGCGGGGCCTCTGGACGAGCAGTACTTC.

The rearrangement uses TRBV7-2 and TRBJ2-3; TRBD2 aligns across 11 bases. Germline values: CDR1 SGHTA, CDR2 FQGNSA. V was clipped by 5 bases and J by 2 bases; unmatched bases: 6. The CDR3 is 16 amino acids. The CDR3 coding sequence is TGTGCCAGCAGCCTCCCGGGACTAGCGGCCACAGATACGCAGTATTTT. Residues: CASSLPGLAATDTQYF.

The rearrangement uses TRBV7-2 and TRBJ1-5; D not certain. V was pared by 2 bases and J by 7 bases, with 6 bases between. CDR3 size: 12 residues. CDR1 and CDR2 (germline): SGHTA, FQGNSA. The chain's CDR3 is CASSLNRQPQHF. The CDR3 nucleotides read TGTGCCAGCAGCTTAAATCGGCAGCCCCAGCATTTT.

As DNA, the CDR3 is TGTGCCAGCAGCCAAGATCCAAGACTCTCAACTGAAGCTTTCTTT. This gives the protein CASSQDPRLSTEAFF. The rearrangement uses TRBV4-2 and TRBJ1-1; D remains ambiguous. CDR3 length: 15 residues. CDR1 is LGHNA and CDR2 is YNFKEQ in the germline V gene. Trimming shortened V by 0 bases and J by 5 bases, and 13 bases separated the two germline ends.

The rearrangement links TRBV24-1 to TRBJ2-1, with TRBD2 identical over 9 bases. The CDR3 sequence is 15 residues long. CDR1 KGHDR and CDR2 SFDVKD come from the germline V gene. Trimming cost V 3 bases and J 2 bases; bases outside gene matches: 1. CDR3 sequence (DNA): TGTGCCACCAGTGATGGCGGGGGGGCCTACAATGAGCAGTTCTTC. This codes for CATSDGGGAYNEQFF.

V usage is TRBV7-9 and J usage is TRBJ2-7; the D is unclear. This CDR3 comprises 13 residues. Germline V gene data show CDR1 as SEHNR and CDR2 as FQNEAQ (reference sequence). Trimming took 4 bases from V and 2 from J, leaving 9 bases between them. CDR3 sequence reads: CASSSLLAYEQYF. The CDR3 nucleotides are TGTGCCAGCAGCTCACTCCTAGCCTACGAGCAGTACTTC. Complete variable domain (other parts from reference TRBV7-9 and TRBJ2-7): DTGVSQNPRHKITKRGQNVTFRCDPISEHNRLYWYRQTLGQGPEFLTYFQNEAQLEKSRLLSDRFSAERPKGSFSTLEIQRTEQGDSAMYLCASSSLLAYEQYFGPGTRLTVT.

V and J are TRBV11-3 and TRBJ2-1, with 7 nucleotides matching TRBD2. V dropped 5 bases and J dropped 2; count of bases not matched to a gene: 6. This CDR3 has 15 amino acids. CDR1 and CDR2 from the germline V gene are SGHNT and YENEEA. CDR3 sequence (DNA): TGTGCCAGCAGCCCCCGGGCGGGGGCCTACAATGAGCAGTTCTTC. Protein sequence: CASSPRAGAYNEQFF.